This T cell receptor beta chain was sequenced in a study of cytomegalovirus exposure and HLA in healthy donors. The PCR employed 60 Vbeta primers together with 13 Jbeta primers. Assay used: immunoSEQ multiplex PCR; TCRdb lists only in-frame clones, some missing. Here the sample spans 200,000 to 250,000 clones, about 89% being singletons. As regards this clone: The antigen is undetermined.

General study results and limits: It was in a later analysis that TCR association rates were seen to vary by HLA locus, highest for DRB1 and lowest for HLA-C.

This CDR3 has 12 amino acids. V lost 3 bases and J 6 bases, leaving 9 bases between the germline ends. Germline loops: CDR1 KGHSH, CDR2 LQKENI. The chain has TRBV18 and TRBJ2-7; tentative D call: TRBD1 (6 bases). The clonotype was recovered from a young woman in good health and CMV-seronegative. The sequenced sample was PBMCs. The CDR3 here is CASSPNRVEQYF. For the CDR3, the DNA is TGTGCCAGCTCACCTAACAGGGTCGAGCAGTACTTC. Based on the CDR3 plus reference TRBV18 and TRBJ2-7, the full variable domain is NAGVMQNPRHLVRRRGQEARLRCSPMKGHSHVYWYRQLPEEGLKFMVYLQKENIIDESGMPKERFSAEFPKEGPSILRIQQVVRGDSAAYFCASSPNRVEQYFGPGTRLTVT.